This T cell receptor (beta chain) emerged from a study of CD8 T cell repertoires and HIV-1 epitope variants. There are 14 residues in the CDR3. With 6 bases removed from V and 0 bases from J, the gap between germline ends came to 11 bases. Germline CDR1 and CDR2: MDHEN and SYDVKM. Measured with immunoSEQ multiplex PCR; TCRdb has only the in-frame clones, and not every one. The sample holds 2,500 to 3,000 clones; around 72% are singletons and the top ten take less than 50%. Concerning this clone: Its target is not known.

This chain connects TRBV28 to TRBJ1-1; D perhaps matches TRBD1 (6 bases). The receptor's source is a male donor with HIV. Sequencing was done on a sample of cultured CD8+ T cells derived from PBMCs. The CDR3 DNA sequence: TGTGCCAGCAGGGGGGGGGCCGTGAACACTGAAGCTTTCTTT. Amino acid sequence: CASRGGAVNTEAFF.